The clone carrying this T cell receptor (beta chain) was seen at least ten times. The authors extracted at least 5 micrograms of total RNA per sample. The source of the sample is a study of blood T cells in healthy people across ages. Using a J-beta primer mix together with a sample-barcoded 5' primer, a second PCR was run for roughly 6 to 12 cycles. TCRdb re-derived calls from the 5' RACE reads in MiXCR, one entry per CDR3 protein. There are approximately 670,000 distinct CDR3 sequences in the sample; over 40% occur only once, and roughly 30% lies in the top ten. The CDR3 loop spans 13 amino acids. The germline V gene has CDR1 MNHEY and CDR2 SVGEGT. V dropped 2 bases and J dropped 3 bases, with 7 bases sitting between them.

The sequenced material came from blood. The receptor comes from an elderly man in good health. The J gene is TRBJ1-1, the V gene TRBV6-2 or TRBV6-3; the D gene is possibly TRBD1 (5 bases). The CDR3 DNA follows: TGTGCCAGCAGTTACAGGGGTTACACTGAAGCTTTCTTT. It encodes CASSYRGYTEAFF.